Listed below are T cell receptor beta chains from one sample, sequenced in a study of T cell clones after liver transplantation. Assay: immunoSEQ multiplex PCR; the TCRdb copy retains only in-frame clones and omits some. Among tens of thousands of clones listed, 60% to 80% were seen once. Here the sequenced sample was CD4+ T cells from blood, taken at the 22-month timepoint. The receptors derive from a human patient who received a liver transplant. Some T cells here may be from the graft donor. The CDR3 runs from the conserved cysteine through the conserved F or W. Each record gives: V gene, J gene, D gene, clone size, CDR3 protein, CDR3 DNA. D genes are given only for firm matches. Size tells how often a clone was seen (once, few, many) or the class of an expanded clone, and some rows leave it out.

v_gene: TRBV7-2
j_gene: TRBJ2-5
d_gene: NA
abundance: NA
CDR3aa: CASSLKETQYF
CDR3nt: TGTGCCAGCAGCTTAAAAGAGACCCAGTACTTC

v_gene: TRBV6-5
j_gene: TRBJ2-7
d_gene: NA
abundance: NA
CDR3aa: CASSGGGYRSEQYF
CDR3nt: TGTGCCAGCAGTGGGGGCGGGTACCGGAGCGAGCAGTACTTC

v_gene: TRBV18
j_gene: TRBJ1-1
d_gene: NA
abundance: few
CDR3aa: CASSSMNTEAFF
CDR3nt: TGTGCCAGCTCTAGCATGAACACTGAAGCTTTCTTT

v_gene: TRBV7-8
j_gene: TRBJ2-2
d_gene: TRBD1
abundance: NA
CDR3aa: CASSGQGWTGELFF
CDR3nt: TGTGCCAGCAGTGGACAGGGGTGGACCGGGGAGCTGTTTTTT

v_gene: TRBV19
j_gene: TRBJ1-1
d_gene: NA
abundance: NA
CDR3aa: CASSPLGGQPALNTEAFF
CDR3nt: TGTGCCAGTAGTCCACTGGGGGGGCAGCCAGCACTGAACACTGAAGCTTTCTTT

v_gene: TRBV4-1
j_gene: TRBJ2-5
d_gene: NA
abundance: once
CDR3aa: CASSQGRETQYF
CDR3nt: TGCGCCAGCAGCCAAGGGCGAGAGACCCAGTACTTC

v_gene: TRBV6-6
j_gene: TRBJ1-5
d_gene: NA
abundance: NA
CDR3aa: CASQTGDFNQPQHF
CDR3nt: TGTGCCAGCCAGACCGGGGATTTCAATCAGCCCCAGCATTTT

v_gene: TRBV9
j_gene: TRBJ2-1
d_gene: NA
abundance: NA
CDR3aa: CASSVLGGVGNEQFF
CDR3nt: TGTGCCAGCAGCGTATTGGGCGGGGTGGGGAATGAGCAGTTCTTC

v_gene: TRBV14
j_gene: TRBJ1-2
d_gene: TRBD1
abundance: NA
CDR3aa: CASSQRGHNYGYTF
CDR3nt: TGTGCCAGCAGCCAAAGGGGGCACAACTATGGCTACACCTTC

v_gene: TRBV12-5
j_gene: TRBJ1-6
d_gene: TRBD1
abundance: NA
CDR3aa: CASGGKQGHRAPLHF
CDR3nt: TGTGCTAGTGGTGGCAAACAGGGGCATAGAGCACCCCTCCACTTT

v_gene: TRBV28
j_gene: TRBJ2-1
d_gene: NA
abundance: NA
CDR3aa: CASNWLGRRSYNEQFF
CDR3nt: TGTGCCAGCAATTGGTTGGGTAGGCGGTCCTACAATGAGCAGTTCTTC

v_gene: TRBV10-2
j_gene: TRBJ1-1
d_gene: NA
abundance: NA
CDR3aa: CASSDWETEAFF
CDR3nt: TGCGCCAGCAGTGATTGGGAGACTGAAGCTTTCTTT

v_gene: TRBV30
j_gene: TRBJ1-6
d_gene: NA
abundance: NA
CDR3aa: CAWTQGNNSPLHF
CDR3nt: TGTGCCTGGACACAGGGAAATAATTCACCCCTCCACTTT

v_gene: TRBV2
j_gene: TRBJ2-1
d_gene: NA
abundance: NA
CDR3aa: CASSEAVSGRDNEQFF
CDR3nt: TGTGCCAGCAGTGAAGCAGTGTCAGGGCGGGACAATGAGCAGTTCTTC

v_gene: TRBV27
j_gene: TRBJ2-3
d_gene: TRBD1
abundance: NA
CDR3aa: CASSLSPFGDRLTDTQYF
CDR3nt: TGTGCCAGCAGTTTATCTCCCTTTGGGGACAGGCTCACAGATACGCAGTATTTT

v_gene: TRBV9
j_gene: TRBJ1-3
d_gene: NA
abundance: many
CDR3aa: CASSVQEASGNTIYF
CDR3nt: TGTGCCAGCAGCGTCCAGGAGGCCTCTGGAAACACCATATATTTT

v_gene: TRBV6-6
j_gene: TRBJ2-4
d_gene: NA
abundance: NA
CDR3aa: CASRGGLRKNIQYF
CDR3nt: TGTGCCAGCAGGGGGGGGCTGCGTAAAAACATTCAGTACTTC

v_gene: TRBV19
j_gene: TRBJ1-5
d_gene: NA
abundance: NA
CDR3aa: CASSIMVFGGEGNQPQHF
CDR3nt: TGTGCCAGTAGTATAATGGTATTTGGGGGCGAGGGAAATCAGCCCCAGCATTTT